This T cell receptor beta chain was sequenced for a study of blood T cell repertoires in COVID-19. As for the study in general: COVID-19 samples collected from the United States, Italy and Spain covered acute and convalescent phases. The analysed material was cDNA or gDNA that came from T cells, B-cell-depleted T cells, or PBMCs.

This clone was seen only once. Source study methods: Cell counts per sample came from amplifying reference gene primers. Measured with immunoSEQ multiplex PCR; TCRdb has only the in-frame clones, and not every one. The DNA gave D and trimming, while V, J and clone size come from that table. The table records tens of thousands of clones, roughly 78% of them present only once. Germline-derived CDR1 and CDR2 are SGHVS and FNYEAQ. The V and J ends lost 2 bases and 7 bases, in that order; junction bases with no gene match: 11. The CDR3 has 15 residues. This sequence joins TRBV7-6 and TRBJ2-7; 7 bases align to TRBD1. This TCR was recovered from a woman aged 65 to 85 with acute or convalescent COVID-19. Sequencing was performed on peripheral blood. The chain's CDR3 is CASSLKPGQFEEQYF. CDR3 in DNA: TGTGCCAGCAGCTTAAAACCGGGACAGTTTGAGGAGCAGTACTTC.